This T cell receptor (beta chain) was observed in a study of T-cell memory formation after mild COVID-19. Looking at the study overall: Clusters were largely donor specific. Study-wide points: Contracting CD8+ clones were enriched in EMRA, CD4+ mainly in CM and EM.

The table lists this clonotype with a few counts. Its target is unknown. The CDR3 runs to 13 residues. In germline, CDR1 is KGHSH, CDR2 LQKENI. Trimming shortened V by 3 bases and J by 1 base, and 7 bases separated the two germline ends. Constant-segment primers were used for 5'RACE, and the resulting TCR alpha and TCR beta cDNA libraries carried sample barcodes and UMIs. TCRdb re-called the 5' RACE reads through MiXCR, storing one row per CDR3 protein. This sample has about 560,000 distinct CDR3 sequences, with around a sixth found just once. The sequencing sample was made of PBMCs or a T cell subset sorted from them (not recorded which). The TCR sequence derives from an adult woman who had mild COVID-19 (a few samples of this study predate the infection). Cell type and time point are not known. The chain carries TRBV18 and TRBJ2-7; D remains ambiguous. The CDR3 DNA reads as TGTGCCAGCTCACCGACATCATCCTACGAGCAGTACTTC. Protein: CASSPTSSYEQYF.